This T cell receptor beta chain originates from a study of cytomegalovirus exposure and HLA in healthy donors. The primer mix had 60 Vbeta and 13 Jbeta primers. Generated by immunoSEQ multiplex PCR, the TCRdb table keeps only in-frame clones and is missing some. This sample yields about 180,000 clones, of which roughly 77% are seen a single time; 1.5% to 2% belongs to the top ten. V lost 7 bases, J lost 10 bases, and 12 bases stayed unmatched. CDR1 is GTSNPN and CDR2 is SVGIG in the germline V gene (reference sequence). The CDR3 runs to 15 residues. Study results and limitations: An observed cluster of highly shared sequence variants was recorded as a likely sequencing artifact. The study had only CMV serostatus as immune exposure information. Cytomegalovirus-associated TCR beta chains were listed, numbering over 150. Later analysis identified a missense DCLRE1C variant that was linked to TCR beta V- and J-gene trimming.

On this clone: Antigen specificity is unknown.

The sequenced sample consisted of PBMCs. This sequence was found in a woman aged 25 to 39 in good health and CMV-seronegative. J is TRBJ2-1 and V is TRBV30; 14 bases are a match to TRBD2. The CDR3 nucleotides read TGTGCCTCGGATACCGGGACTAGCGGGGGTCTGGAGCAGTTCTTC. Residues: CASDTGTSGGLEQFF.